A single T cell receptor beta chain is shown here with its context. This sample stems from a study of blood T cell repertoires in COVID-19. The CDR3 is 11 amino acids. V lost 4 bases and J 4 bases, leaving 6 bases between the germline ends. Germline CDR1 is DFQATT and CDR2 is SNEGSKA (reference sequence). TCRdb keeps only in-frame clones here, not all; method: immunoSEQ multiplex PCR. Among some 96,000 clones, about 90% were seen once, and the ten largest hold roughly 4.6%. The clonotype comes from a human donor in a cohort sampled during active COVID-19. The gene calls are TRBV20-1 and TRBJ2-3, with D unclear. What was sequenced was peripheral blood. The CDR3 sequence: CSATSADTQYF. The CDR3 coding sequence is TGCAGTGCTACTAGTGCAGATACGCAGTATTTT.